This is a list of T cell receptor beta chains from one sample in a study of shared clonotypes between healthy human individuals. Method: immunoSEQ multiplex PCR; TCRdb's copy keeps in-frame clones and lacks some. The sample records 1.5 million to 2.5 million clones, around 96% being singletons. The sequencing sample was made of naive CD8+ T cells sorted from blood. The source is a man aged 18 to 30 in good health. Each CDR3 is given without its conserved first and last residue. Expanded clones are given a class, and other clones once, few, many or no size at all.

abundance | v_gene | CDR3aa
- | TRBV2 | ASSAVVWDEQY
- | TRBV4-3 | ASSQDLGQWKIEAF
- | TRBV6-5 | ASSAGTGIHEQY
- | TRBV27 | ASSFLGQGYEQY
once | TRBV6-1 | ASSAPGQGSLWDNEQF
- | TRBV9 | ASSQTSGGLNEQF
few | TRBV19 | ASSIGIAASTDTQY
- | TRBV2 | ASSGLAGGPYEQY
- | TRBV9 | ASSVAVRTSGSADTQY
- | TRBV4-1 | ASSQLPNQPQH
- | TRBV7-6 | ASSLGGSGELF
- | TRBV7-2 | ASSRHTGDQPQH
- | TRBV10-1 | ASSSGQGMNTEAF
- | TRBV5-6 | ASSIGTDNNEQF
- | TRBV4-2 | ASSQEIAGPNEKLF
- | TRBV13 | ASSSDGVKETQY
- | TRBV30 | AWSPGLPYGEAF
- | TRBV11-2 | ASSLDLGLDPYNEQF
- | TRBV5-8 | ASSFGRGPPLTNYGYT
once | TRBV11-2 | ASTPLARGKDYGYT
once | TRBV6-6 | ASSSGGPQH
- | TRBV21-1 | ASSNFPSFGGRTYEQY
- | TRBV27 | ASSSGSTEQF
once | TRBV6-5 | ASRWTVNTEAF
- | TRBV6-6 | ASSQTRLEETQY
- | TRBV4-1 | ASSQDGGESDTQY
- | TRBV11-2 | ASSLDTGVGETQY
- | TRBV29-1 | SVDVQGAVWTEAF
- | TRBV5-6 | ASSPSPDTQY
- | TRBV11-2 | ASSLLDRGIEQY
once | TRBV7-8 | ASSSELAGGPAETQY
- | TRBV13 | ASSLGDRGVFGGYT
- | TRBV21-1 | ASSKHLPIRAQH
- | TRBV19 | ASRQANTGELF
- | TRBV9 | ASSVASGSTDTQY
once | TRBV28 | ASSLRINNEQF
- | TRBV2 | ASRFDRIEAKNIQY
- | TRBV28 | ASSLYVGAPKETQY
- | TRBV11-2 | ASSLGGLYEQY
- | TRBV5-6 | ASINTPGGNEQF
- | TRBV15 | ATSGGEGKNTEAF
once | TRBV7-9 | ASSPGLAETYEQY
once | TRBV5-4 | ASRTQGSHGETQY
- | TRBV28 | ASRKGGGTDTQY